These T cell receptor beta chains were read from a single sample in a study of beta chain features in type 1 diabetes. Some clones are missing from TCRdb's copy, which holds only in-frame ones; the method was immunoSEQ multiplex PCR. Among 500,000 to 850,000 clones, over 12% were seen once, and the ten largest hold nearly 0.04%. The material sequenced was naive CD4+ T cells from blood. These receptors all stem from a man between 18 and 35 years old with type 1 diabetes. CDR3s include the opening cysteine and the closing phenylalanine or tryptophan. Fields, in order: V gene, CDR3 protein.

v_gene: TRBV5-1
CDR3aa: CASSLGKGTRVPNTEAFF

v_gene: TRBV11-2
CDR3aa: CASSLTLVQETQYF

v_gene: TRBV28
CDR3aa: CASSAPRGRDTEAFF

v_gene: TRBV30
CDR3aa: CAWSVGGYEKLFF

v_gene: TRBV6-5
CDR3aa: CASSPDGLNQPQHF

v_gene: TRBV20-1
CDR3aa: CSARGEETQYF

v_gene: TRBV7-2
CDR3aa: CASSSSGHTDTQYF

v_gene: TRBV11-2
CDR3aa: CASSYERGEQYF

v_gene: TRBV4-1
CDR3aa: CASSQKEGPQETQYF

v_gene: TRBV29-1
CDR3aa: CSVVERGERSSYEQYF

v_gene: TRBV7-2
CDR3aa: CASSSTGGAGQPQHF

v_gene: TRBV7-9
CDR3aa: CASRRDSGGADTQYF

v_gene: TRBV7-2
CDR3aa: CASRRGQATTEAFF

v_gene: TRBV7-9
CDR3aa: CASSLDTEAFF

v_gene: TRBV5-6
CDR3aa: CASSLAAGSVYNEQFF

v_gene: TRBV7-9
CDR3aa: CASSPRTGVHEQFF

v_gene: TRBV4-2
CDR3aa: CASGEGYGYTF

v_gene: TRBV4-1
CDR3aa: CASSPMGLAGVGSKVTDTQYF

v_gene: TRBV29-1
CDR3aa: CSVRGLADSSYNEQFF

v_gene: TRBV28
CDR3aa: CATVISGSINEQFF

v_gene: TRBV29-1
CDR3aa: CSVDYIYGTTTYNEQFF

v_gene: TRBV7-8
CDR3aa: CASSLTGNNYGYTF

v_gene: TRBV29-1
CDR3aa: CSVGQGYGYTF

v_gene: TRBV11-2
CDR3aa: CASSPHRVGANVLTF

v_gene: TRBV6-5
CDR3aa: CASRLAGSYNEQFF

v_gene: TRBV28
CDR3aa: CASIRGTGNEQFF

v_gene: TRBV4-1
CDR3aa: CASSQQSTSGSTDTQYF

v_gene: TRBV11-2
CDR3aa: CASARSAVRGGTEAFF

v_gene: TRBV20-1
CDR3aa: CSAKDNNEQFF

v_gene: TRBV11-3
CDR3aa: CASSSQAGGQDTQYF

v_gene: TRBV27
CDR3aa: CASSLSGTGPSTEAFF

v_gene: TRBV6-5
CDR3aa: CASSQQGTNTEAFF

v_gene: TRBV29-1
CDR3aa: CSVSSVNTEAFF

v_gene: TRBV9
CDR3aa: CASSASTARGSGGYTF

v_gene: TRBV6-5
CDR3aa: CASSYWAGVMYEQYF

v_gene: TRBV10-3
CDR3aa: CAIRRASGGYNEQFF

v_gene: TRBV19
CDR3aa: CASSIVGTGQETQYF

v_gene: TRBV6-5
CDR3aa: CASSYSIRGDRPQHF

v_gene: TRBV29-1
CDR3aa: CSVAPGTGVGSPSGYTF

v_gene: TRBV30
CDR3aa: CAWSVQESGAQHF

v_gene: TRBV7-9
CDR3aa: CASSELAGGPSDTQYF

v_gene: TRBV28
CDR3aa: CASSSVPGGAKNIQYF

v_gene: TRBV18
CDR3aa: CASSPPGLGAFNEQFF

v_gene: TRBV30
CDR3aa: CAGRPAGNTEAFF

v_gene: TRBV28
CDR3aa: CASSFGGETNYGYTF

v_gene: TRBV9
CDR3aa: CASSTGRQETQYF

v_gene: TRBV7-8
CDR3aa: CASSLGGPLGGAFF

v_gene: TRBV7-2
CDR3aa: CASSQSIAGGLSEQFF

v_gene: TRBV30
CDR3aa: CAWSPPYNEQFF

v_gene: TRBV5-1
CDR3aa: CASSFAGSSYEQYF

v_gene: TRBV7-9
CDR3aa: CASSLMVGGAEAFF

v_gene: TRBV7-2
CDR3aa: CASSEMAYGYTF

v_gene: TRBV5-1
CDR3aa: CASSLSGTGSYNEQFF

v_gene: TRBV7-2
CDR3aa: CASSPQGGYDEQYF

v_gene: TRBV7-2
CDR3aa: CASSIKAGRFSSTDTQYF

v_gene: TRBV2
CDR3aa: CASSPLGFGELFF

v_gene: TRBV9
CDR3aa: CASSVAPTSGAYEQYF

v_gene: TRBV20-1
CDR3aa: CSARVGQPQHF

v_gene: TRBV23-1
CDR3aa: CASSHTEDRTSSYEQYF

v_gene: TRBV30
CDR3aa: CAWTTGADQPQHF